These 5 T cell receptor beta chains were all obtained from the same sample, sequenced in a study of T-cell reconstitution after alpha-beta-depleted transplantation in children. Unique molecular identifiers were built into the TCRbeta library. MiXCR was run by TCRdb on the PCR reads, yielding one entry per CDR3 protein. This table holds around 80,000 distinct CDR3 sequences, 15% to 20% found once. The sample consisted of PBMCs, mostly from graft donor cells, taken 360 days after TCRalphabeta/CD19-depleted stem cell transplant. These receptors were collected from a male patient between 2 and 10 years old who had a stem cell transplant for acute lymphoblastic leukemia, so the T cells may come from the graft donor.

This clonotype was detected only a few times. This sequence joins TRBV12-3 or TRBV12-4 and TRBJ2-5, with 7 nucleotides matching TRBD2. The CDR3 is 14 amino acids. V lost 5 bases to trimming and J lost 6 bases; unmatched junction nucleotides: 9. Here the CDR3 reads CASSDGLGGKTQYF. In DNA form, the CDR3 reads TGTGCCAGCAGTGATGGACTGGGGGGGAAGACCCAGTACTTC.

The genes are TRBV6-1 and TRBJ2-2; 7 bases are a match to TRBD2. The germline CDR1 and CDR2 sequences are MNHNS and SASEGT. V gave up 6 bases and J gave up 1 base; unmatched junction bases: 2. The CDR3 has 14 amino acids. CDR3 loop: CASRERENTGELFF. In DNA form, the CDR3 reads TGTGCCAGCAGAGAGCGGGAGAACACCGGGGAGCTGTTTTTT.

This clonotype was seen more than once but under ten times. The gene calls are TRBV13 and TRBJ1-1; no clear D. Between the trimmed V and J ends, which lost 5 bases and 5 bases, there was a span of 18 bases. CDR1 and CDR2 from the germline V gene are PRHDT and FYEKMQ (reference sequence). CDR3 length: 15 residues. CDR3 nucleotides: TGTGCCAGCAGCACGTCTCCAGACGGAGGGACTGAAGCTTTCTTT. This codes for CASSTSPDGGTEAFF.

The chain recombines TRBV4-1 with TRBJ2-6; D might be TRBD2 (5 bases). The germline CDR1 and CDR2 sequences are MGHRA and YSYEKL. CDR3 length: 18 residues. V gave up 1 base and J gave up 2 bases, with 15 bases separating them. CDR3 bases: TGCGCCAGCAGCCAAGTAGCTTTTGGAGCGGCTGGGGCCAACGTCCTGACTTTC. Its protein is CASSQVAFGAAGANVLTF.

This clonotype was seen at least ten times. This chain joins TRBV20-1 and TRBJ1-2; no clear D gene. Germline-derived CDR1 and CDR2 are DFQATT and SNEGSKA (reference sequence). V lost 6 bases and J lost 4, with 9 bases in between. The CDR3 totals 11 residues. DNA of the CDR3: TGCAGTGCCAACACGGGCTATGGCTACACCTTC. Translating it yields CSANTGYGYTF.